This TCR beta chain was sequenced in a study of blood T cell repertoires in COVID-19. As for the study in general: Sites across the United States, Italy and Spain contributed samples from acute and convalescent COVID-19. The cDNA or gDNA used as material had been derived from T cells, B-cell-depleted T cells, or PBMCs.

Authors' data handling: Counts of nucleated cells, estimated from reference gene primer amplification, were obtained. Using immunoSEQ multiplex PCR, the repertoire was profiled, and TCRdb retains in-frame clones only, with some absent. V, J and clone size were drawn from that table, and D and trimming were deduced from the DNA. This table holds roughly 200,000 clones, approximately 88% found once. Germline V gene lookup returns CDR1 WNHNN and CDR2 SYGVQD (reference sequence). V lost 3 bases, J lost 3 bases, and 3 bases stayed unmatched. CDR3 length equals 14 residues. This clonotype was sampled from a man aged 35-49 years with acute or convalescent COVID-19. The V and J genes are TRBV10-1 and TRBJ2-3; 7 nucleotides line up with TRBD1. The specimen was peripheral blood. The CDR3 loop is CASSEGTVTDTQYF. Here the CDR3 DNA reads TGCGCCAGCAGTGAAGGGACAGTTACAGATACGCAGTATTTT.